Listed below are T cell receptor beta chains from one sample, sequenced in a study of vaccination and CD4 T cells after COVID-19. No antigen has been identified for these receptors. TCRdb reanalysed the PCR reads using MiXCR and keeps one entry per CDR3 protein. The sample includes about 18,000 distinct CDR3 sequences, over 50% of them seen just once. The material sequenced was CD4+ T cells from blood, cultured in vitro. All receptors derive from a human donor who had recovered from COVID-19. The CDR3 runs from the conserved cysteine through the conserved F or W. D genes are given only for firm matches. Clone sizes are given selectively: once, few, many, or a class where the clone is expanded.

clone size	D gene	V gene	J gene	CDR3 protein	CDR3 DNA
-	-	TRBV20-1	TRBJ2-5	CSAPTGRETQYF	TGCAGTGCCCCGACAGGGAGGGAGACCCAGTACTTC
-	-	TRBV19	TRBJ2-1	CASSIGVWDEQFF	TGTGCCAGTAGTATAGGAGTCTGGGATGAGCAGTTCTTC
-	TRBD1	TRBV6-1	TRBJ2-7	CASSAGTGGSYEQYF	TGTGCCAGCAGTGCCGGGACAGGGGGCTCCTACGAGCAGTACTTC
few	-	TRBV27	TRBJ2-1	CASRPNLAPKQFF	TGTGCCAGCAGACCCAATCTAGCCCCGAAGCAGTTCTTC
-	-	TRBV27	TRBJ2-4	CASSLKTDTFKNIQYF	TGTGCCAGCAGTCTTAAGACGGACACGTTCAAAAACATTCAGTACTTC
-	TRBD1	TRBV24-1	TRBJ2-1	CATSDPSNGQGDNEQFF	TGTGCCACCAGTGACCCCTCAAATGGACAGGGCGACAATGAGCAGTTCTTC
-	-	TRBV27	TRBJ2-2	CASRAWSGVRTGELFF	TGTGCCAGCAGGGCTTGGTCGGGGGTTAGGACCGGGGAGCTGTTTTTT
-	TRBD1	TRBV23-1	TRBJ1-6	CASTEGASRSPLHF	TGCGCCAGCACCGAGGGGGCGTCTAGATCACCCCTCCACTTT
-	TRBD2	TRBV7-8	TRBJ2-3	CASSVTSGWGPDTQYF	TGTGCCAGCAGCGTGACTAGCGGGTGGGGCCCAGATACGCAGTATTTT
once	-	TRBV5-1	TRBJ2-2	CASSGDLNGELFF	TGCGCCAGCAGCGGGGACCTCAACGGGGAGCTGTTTTTT
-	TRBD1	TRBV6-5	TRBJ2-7	CASSSWTGSNEQYF	TGTGCCAGCAGTTCGTGGACAGGGTCAAACGAGCAGTACTTC
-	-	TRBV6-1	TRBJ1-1	CASSKDTLRTEAFF	TGTGCCAGCAGCAAGGACACCCTGAGGACTGAAGCTTTCTTT
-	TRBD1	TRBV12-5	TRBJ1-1	CASGLPRGLRTEAFF	TGTGCTAGTGGCCTCCCCAGGGGGCTCAGGACTGAAGCTTTCTTT
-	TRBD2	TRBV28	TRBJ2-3	CASNPAGTYTDTQYF	TGTGCCAGCAATCCAGCGGGAACCTACACAGATACGCAGTATTTT
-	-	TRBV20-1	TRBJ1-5	CSAGGYSNSNQPQHF	TGCAGTGCTGGAGGATACTCAAATAGCAATCAGCCCCAGCATTTT
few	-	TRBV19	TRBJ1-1	CASSDRLLRTTEAFF	TGTGCCAGTAGTGACAGACTCCTCAGGACCACTGAAGCTTTCTTT
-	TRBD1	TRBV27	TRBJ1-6	CASRDSRGNSPLHF	TGTGCCAGCCGGGACAGCAGGGGAAATTCACCCCTCCACTTT
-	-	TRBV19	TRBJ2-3	CASSATEGLTDTQYF	TGTGCCAGTAGCGCCACAGAAGGACTCACCGATACGCAGTATTTT